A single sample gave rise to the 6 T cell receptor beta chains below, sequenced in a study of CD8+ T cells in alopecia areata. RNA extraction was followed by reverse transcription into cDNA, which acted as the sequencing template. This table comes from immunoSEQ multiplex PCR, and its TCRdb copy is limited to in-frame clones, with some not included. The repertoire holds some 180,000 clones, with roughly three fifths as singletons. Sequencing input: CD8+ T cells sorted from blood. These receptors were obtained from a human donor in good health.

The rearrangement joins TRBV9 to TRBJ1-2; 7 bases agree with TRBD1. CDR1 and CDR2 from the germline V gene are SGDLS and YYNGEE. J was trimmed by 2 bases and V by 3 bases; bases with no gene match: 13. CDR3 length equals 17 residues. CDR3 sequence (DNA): TGTGCCAGCAGCGGGTCACAGGGGAACCGATCCAACTATGGCTACACCTTC. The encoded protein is CASSGSQGNRSNYGYTF.

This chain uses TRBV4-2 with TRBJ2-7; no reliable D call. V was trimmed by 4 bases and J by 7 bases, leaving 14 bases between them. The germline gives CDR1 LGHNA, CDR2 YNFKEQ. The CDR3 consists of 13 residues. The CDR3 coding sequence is TGTGCCAGCAGCCCCCCTTCGCCTGGGGAGCAGTACTTC. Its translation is CASSPPSPGEQYF.

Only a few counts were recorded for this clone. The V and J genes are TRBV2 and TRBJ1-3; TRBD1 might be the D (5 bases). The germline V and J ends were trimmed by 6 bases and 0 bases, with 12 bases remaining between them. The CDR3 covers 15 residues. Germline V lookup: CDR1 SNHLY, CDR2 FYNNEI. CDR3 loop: CASRGLLNSGNTIYF. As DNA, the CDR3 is TGTGCCAGCAGGGGACTTCTGAACTCTGGAAACACCATATATTTT.

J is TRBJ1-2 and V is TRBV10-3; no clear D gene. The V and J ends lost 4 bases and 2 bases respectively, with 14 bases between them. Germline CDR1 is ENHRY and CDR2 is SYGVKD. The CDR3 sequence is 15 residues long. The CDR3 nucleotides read TGTGCCATCAGTGGGTCAATAGATACGAACTATGGCTACACCTTC. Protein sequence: CAISGSIDTNYGYTF.

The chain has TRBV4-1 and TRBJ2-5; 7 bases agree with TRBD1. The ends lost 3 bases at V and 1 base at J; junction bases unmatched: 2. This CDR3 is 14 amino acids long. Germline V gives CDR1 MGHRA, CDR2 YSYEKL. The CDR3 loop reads CASSHRDSQETQYF. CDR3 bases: TGCGCCAGCAGCCACAGGGACAGCCAAGAGACCCAGTACTTC.

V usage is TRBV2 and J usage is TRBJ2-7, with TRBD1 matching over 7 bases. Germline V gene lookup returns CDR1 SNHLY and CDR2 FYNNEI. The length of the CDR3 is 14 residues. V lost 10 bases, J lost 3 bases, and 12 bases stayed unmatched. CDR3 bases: TGTGCCACCAGCAGAGATCCAGGGGGCTACGAGCAGTACTTC. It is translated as CATSRDPGGYEQYF.